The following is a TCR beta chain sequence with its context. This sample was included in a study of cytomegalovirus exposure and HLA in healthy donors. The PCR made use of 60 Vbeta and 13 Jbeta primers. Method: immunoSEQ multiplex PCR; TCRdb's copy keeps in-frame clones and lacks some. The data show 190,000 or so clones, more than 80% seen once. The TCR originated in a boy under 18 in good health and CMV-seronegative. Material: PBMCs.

The CDR3 nucleotides read TGTGCCAGCAGTGCTTCTTCCGCGGGGGGGGCAGATACGCAGTATTTT. It translates to CASSASSAGGADTQYF. The chain combines TRBV6-1 with TRBJ2-3; 9 nucleotides agree with TRBD2. CDR3 length: 16 residues. The germline V gene has CDR1 MNHNS and CDR2 SASEGT. The J segment lost 4 bases and the V segment lost 4 bases, leaving 9 bases of the junction unmatched.